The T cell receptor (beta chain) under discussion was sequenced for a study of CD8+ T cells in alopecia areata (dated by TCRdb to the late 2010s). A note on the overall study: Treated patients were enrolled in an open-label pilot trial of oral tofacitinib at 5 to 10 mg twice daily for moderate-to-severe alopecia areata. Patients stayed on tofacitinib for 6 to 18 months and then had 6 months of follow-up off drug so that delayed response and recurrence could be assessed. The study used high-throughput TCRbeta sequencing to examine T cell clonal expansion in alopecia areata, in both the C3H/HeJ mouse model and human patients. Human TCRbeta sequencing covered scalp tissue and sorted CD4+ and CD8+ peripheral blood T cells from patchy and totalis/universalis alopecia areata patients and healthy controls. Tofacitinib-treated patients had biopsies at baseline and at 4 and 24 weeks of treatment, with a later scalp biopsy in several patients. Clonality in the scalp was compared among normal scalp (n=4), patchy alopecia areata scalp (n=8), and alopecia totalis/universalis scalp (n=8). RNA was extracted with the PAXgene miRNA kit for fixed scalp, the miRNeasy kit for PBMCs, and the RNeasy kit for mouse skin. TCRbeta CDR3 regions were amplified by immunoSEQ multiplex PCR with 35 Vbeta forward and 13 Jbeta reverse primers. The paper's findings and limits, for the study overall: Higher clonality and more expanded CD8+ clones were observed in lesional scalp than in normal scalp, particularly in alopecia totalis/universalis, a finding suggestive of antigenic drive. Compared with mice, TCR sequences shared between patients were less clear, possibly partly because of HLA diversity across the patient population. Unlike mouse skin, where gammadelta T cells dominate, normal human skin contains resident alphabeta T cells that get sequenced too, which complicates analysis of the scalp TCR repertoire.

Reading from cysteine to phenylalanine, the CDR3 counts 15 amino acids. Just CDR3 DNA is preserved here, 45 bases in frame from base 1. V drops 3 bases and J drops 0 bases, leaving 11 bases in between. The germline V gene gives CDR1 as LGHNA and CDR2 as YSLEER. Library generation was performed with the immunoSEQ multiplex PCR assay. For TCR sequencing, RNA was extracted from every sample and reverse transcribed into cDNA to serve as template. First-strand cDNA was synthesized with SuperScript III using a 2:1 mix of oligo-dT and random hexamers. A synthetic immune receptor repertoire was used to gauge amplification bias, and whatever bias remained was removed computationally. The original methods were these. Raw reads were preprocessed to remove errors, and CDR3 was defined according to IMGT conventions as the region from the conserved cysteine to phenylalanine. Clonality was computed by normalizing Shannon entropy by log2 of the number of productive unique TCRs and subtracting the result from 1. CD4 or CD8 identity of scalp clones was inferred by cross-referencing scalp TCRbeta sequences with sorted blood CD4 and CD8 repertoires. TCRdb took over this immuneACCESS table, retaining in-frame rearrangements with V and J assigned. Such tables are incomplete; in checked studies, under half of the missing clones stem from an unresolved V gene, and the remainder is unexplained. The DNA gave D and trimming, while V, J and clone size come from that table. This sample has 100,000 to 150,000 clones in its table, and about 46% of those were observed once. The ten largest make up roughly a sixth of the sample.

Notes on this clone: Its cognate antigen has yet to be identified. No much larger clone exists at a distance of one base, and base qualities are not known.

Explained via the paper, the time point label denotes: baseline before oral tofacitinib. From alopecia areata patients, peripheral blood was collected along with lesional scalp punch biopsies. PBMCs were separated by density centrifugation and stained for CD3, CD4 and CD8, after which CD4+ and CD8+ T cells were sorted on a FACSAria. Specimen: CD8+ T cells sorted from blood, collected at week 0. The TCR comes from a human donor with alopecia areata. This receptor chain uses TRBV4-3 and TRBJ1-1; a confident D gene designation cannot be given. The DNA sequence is TGCGCCAGCAGCCACGATACAGTAATGAACACTGAAGCTTTCTTT. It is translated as CASSHDTVMNTEAFF.